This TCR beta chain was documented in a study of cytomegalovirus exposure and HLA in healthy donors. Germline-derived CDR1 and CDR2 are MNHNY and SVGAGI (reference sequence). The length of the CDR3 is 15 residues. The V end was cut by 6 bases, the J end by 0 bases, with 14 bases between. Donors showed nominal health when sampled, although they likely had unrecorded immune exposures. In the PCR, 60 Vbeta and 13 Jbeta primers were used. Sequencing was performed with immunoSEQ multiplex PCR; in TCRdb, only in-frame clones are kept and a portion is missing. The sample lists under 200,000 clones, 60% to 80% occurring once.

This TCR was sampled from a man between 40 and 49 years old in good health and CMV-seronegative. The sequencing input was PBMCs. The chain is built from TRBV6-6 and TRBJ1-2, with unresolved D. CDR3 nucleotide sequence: TGTGCCAGCAGCCCGACGAGGGTTACTAACTATGGCTACACCTTC. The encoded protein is CASSPTRVTNYGYTF.